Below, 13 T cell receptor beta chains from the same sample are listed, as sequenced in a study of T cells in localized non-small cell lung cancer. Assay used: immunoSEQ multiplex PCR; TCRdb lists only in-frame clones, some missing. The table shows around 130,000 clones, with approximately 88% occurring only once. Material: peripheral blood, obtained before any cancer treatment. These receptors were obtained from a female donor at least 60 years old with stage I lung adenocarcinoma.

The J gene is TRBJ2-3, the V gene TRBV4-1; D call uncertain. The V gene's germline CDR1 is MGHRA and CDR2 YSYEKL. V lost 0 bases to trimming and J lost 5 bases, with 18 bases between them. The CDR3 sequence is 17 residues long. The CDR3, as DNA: TGCGCCAGCAGCCAAGAACAAACTCGGGCCCCGGTAGATACGCAGTATTTT. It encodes CASSQEQTRAPVDTQYF.

CDR3 bases: TGTGCCAGCAGCGTAGACCCTACAGGGGCGATTAACTATGGCTACACCTTC. Residues: CASSVDPTGAINYGYTF. The rearrangement uses TRBV9 and TRBJ1-2; 7 positions match TRBD1. V gave up 0 bases and J gave up 1 base; unmatched junction bases: 9. Per germline, CDR1 SGDLS and CDR2 YYNGEE. This CDR3 contains 17 residues.

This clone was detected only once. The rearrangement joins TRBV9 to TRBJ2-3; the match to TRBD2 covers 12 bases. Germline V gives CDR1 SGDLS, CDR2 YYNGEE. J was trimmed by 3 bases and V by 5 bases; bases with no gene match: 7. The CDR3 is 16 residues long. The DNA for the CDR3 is TGTGCCAGCAGACCATCCGGACTAGCGGGAACAGATACGCAGTATTTT. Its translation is CASRPSGLAGTDTQYF.

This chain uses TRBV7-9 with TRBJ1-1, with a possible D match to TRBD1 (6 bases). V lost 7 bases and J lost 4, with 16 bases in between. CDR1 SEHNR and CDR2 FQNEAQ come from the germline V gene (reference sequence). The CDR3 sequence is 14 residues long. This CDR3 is CASNPAGTPTEAFF. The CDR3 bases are TGTGCCAGCAACCCAGCTGGGACACCCACTGAAGCTTTCTTT.

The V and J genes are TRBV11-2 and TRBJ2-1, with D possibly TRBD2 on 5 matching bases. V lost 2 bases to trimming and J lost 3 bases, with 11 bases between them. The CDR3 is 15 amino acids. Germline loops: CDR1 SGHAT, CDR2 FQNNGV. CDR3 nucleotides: TGTGCCAGCAGCTTAACTAACGGGGTCTACAATGAGCAGTTCTTC. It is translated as CASSLTNGVYNEQFF.

CDR3 amino acids: CASSGVFGQGSDTQYF. The CDR3 region has the DNA TGTGCCAGCAGCGGCGTTTTTGGACAGGGTTCAGATACGCAGTATTTT. The rearrangement uses TRBV2 and TRBJ2-3; 8 bases map to TRBD1. Germline values: CDR1 SNHLY, CDR2 FYNNEI. Trimming removed 6 bases from V and 4 bases from J; junction bases left unmatched: 12. This CDR3 has 16 residues.

CDR3 nucleotides: TGTGCCACCCAAAGGACTGAACCAGATACGCAGTATTTT. Its protein is CATQRTEPDTQYF. The chain employs TRBV2 and TRBJ2-3, with D maybe TRBD2 (5 bases). This CDR3 has 13 amino acids. Trimming shortened V by 10 bases and J by 4 bases, and 15 bases separated the two germline ends. Germline V gene sequence: CDR1 SNHLY, CDR2 FYNNEI.

The chain's CDR3 is CASTRSGSPGELFF. CDR3 sequence (DNA): TGTGCCAGCACTAGGTCAGGTTCTCCCGGGGAGCTGTTTTTT. The J gene is TRBJ2-2, the V gene TRBV25-1; D gene unclear. From germline, CDR1 is MGHDK and CDR2 SYGVNS. With 7 bases removed from V and 6 bases from J, the gap between germline ends came to 15 bases. The CDR3 length is 14 residues.

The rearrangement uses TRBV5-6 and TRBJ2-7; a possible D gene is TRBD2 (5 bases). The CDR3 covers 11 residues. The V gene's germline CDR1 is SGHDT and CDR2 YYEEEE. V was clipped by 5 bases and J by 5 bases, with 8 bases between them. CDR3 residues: CASRMGDEQYF. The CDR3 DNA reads TGTGCCAGCAGAATGGGAGACGAGCAGTACTTC.

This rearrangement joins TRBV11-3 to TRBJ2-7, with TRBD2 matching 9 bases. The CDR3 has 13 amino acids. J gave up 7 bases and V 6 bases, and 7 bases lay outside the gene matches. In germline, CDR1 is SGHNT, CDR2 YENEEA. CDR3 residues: CASSASGTSEQYF. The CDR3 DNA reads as TGTGCCAGCAGTGCTAGCGGGACGAGTGAGCAGTACTTC.

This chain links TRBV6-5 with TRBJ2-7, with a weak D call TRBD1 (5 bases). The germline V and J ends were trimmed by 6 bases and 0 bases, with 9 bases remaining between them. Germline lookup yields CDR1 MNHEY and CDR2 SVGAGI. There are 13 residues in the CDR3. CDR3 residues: CASRADNSYEQYF. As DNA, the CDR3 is TGTGCCAGCAGGGCGGACAACTCCTACGAGCAGTACTTC.

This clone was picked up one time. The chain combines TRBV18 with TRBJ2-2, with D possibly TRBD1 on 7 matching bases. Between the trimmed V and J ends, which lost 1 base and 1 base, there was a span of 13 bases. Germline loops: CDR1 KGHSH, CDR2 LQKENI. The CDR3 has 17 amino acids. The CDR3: CASSPQQGRENTGELFF. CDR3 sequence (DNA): TGTGCCAGCTCACCACAACAGGGGCGGGAGAACACCGGGGAGCTGTTTTTT.

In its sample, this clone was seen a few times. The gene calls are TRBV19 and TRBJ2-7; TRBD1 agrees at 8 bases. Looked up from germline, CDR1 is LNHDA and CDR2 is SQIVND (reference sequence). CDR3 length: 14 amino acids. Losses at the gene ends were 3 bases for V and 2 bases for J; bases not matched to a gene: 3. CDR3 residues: CASSMSRGPYEQYF. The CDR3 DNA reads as TGTGCCAGTAGTATGAGCAGGGGGCCCTACGAGCAGTACTTC.